The 8 T cell receptor beta chains given below trace back to one sample, sequenced in a study of blood T cell repertoires in COVID-19. Assay: immunoSEQ multiplex PCR; the TCRdb copy retains only in-frame clones and omits some. The data show over 80,000 clones, roughly 76% seen once. Sequences were obtained from peripheral blood. The receptor set was obtained from a woman aged 50 to 60 with acute or convalescent COVID-19.

V gene TRBV10-3 combines with J gene TRBJ1-2; TRBD1 is a possible D gene (5 bases). V gave up 2 bases and J gave up 8 bases, with 15 bases separating them. The CDR3 is 14 residues long. The germline V gene encodes CDR1 ENHRY and CDR2 SYGVKD. The DNA for the CDR3 is TGTGCCATCAGTGAGCCTTTCAGGGTTTGGGGCTACACCTTC. It yields the protein CAISEPFRVWGYTF.

This chain links TRBV6-5 with TRBJ1-2; a possible D gene is TRBD1 (5 bases). This CDR3 spans 14 amino acids. Germline loops: CDR1 MNHEY, CDR2 SVGAGI. V lost 7 bases and J lost 4, with 16 bases in between. This chain's CDR3 is CASMTDSRSYGYTF. CDR3 DNA sequence: TGTGCCAGCATGACTGACAGCCGCAGCTATGGCTACACCTTC.

A few counts support this clone. V is TRBV6-6 and J is TRBJ1-4, with D possibly matching TRBD1 (5 bases). V shed 6 bases and J shed 0 bases, with 11 bases lying between them. Germline V lookup: CDR1 MNHNY, CDR2 SVGAGI (reference sequence). The CDR3 has 15 amino acids. The CDR3 spells CASSPSTATNEKLFF. The CDR3 bases are TGTGCCAGCAGCCCCTCGACAGCAACTAATGAAAAACTGTTTTTT.

This chain joins TRBV3-1 (or the pseudogene TRBV3-2) and TRBJ2-7, with D maybe TRBD2 (5 bases). CDR1 and CDR2 (germline): LGHDT, YNNKEL (reference sequence). The CDR3 is 11 residues long. Trimming shortened V by 5 bases and J by 7 bases, and 9 bases separated the two germline ends. The CDR3 DNA is TGTGCCAGCAGCGGGTTAGCGGAGCAGTACTTC. It encodes CASSGLAEQYF.

The CDR3 here is CASSYRGNYGYTF. The CDR3 nucleotides read TGTGCCAGCAGTTACAGGGGAAACTATGGCTACACCTTC. The J gene is TRBJ1-2, the V gene TRBV13; 7 bases agree with TRBD1. The germline gives CDR1 PRHDT, CDR2 FYEKMQ (reference sequence). The V segment lost 6 bases and the J segment 2 bases; nucleotides outside the gene matches: 3. The CDR3 is made up of 13 amino acids.

This clone was seen only a few times. CDR3 region: CAIGGQGAVEQYF. CDR3 nucleotides: TGTGCCATCGGGGGACAGGGGGCGGTCGAGCAGTACTTC. The chain couples TRBV10-3 to TRBJ2-7; 12 nucleotides line up with TRBD1. Germline CDR1 ENHRY, CDR2 SYGVKD. V was pared by 8 bases and J by 6 bases, with 5 bases of the junction left unmatched. This CDR3 is built from 13 residues.

This clone was recorded a few times. The J gene is TRBJ2-5, the V gene TRBV6-1, with 7 bases fitting TRBD2. In germline, CDR1 is MNHNS, CDR2 SASEGT. The CDR3 runs to 14 residues. V was pared by 1 base and J by 4 bases, with 3 bases of the junction left unmatched. The CDR3 nucleotides are TGTGCCAGCAGTGAAGGGACTAGTGCAGAGACCCAGTACTTC. Amino acid sequence: CASSEGTSAETQYF.

The V and J genes are TRBV28 and TRBJ1-2, with 7 bases fitting TRBD1. CDR3 length equals 15 residues. Trimming took 5 bases from V and 6 from J; bases not matched to a gene: 12. Germline loops: CDR1 MDHEN, CDR2 SYDVKM. The CDR3 sequence: CASSVAGQGEHGYTF. The CDR3 nucleotides read TGTGCCAGCAGTGTGGCGGGGCAGGGGGAACATGGCTACACCTTC.